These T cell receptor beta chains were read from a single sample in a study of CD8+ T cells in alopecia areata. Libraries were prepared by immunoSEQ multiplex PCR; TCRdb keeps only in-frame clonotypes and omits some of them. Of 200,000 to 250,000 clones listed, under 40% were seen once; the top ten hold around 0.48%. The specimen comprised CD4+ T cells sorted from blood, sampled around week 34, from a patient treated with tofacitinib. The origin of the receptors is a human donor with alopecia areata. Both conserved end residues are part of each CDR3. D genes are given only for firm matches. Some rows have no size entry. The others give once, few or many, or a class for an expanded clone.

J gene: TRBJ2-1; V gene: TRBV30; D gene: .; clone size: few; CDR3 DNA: TGTGCCTGGAGTGTCGGGGGAAGCTCCTACAATGAGCAGTTCTTC; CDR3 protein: CAWSVGGSSYNEQFF
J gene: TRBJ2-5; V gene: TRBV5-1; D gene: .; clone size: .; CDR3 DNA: TGCGCCAGCACCACACGCGAGGGTCCGGGGACCCAGTACTTC; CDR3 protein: CASTTREGPGTQYF
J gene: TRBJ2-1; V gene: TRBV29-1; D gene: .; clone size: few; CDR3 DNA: TGCAGCGTTGACACCTACAATGAGCAGTTCTTC; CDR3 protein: CSVDTYNEQFF
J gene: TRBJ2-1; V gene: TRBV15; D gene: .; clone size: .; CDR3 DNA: TGTGCCACCAGCAGAGATCAAGGGGGGGATGAGCAGTTCTTC; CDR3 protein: CATSRDQGGDEQFF
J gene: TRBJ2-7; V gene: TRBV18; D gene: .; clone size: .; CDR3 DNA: TGTGCCAGCTCACCGGGGAACGCCTACGAGCAGTACTTC; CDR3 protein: CASSPGNAYEQYF
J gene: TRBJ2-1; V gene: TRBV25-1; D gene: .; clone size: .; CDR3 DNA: TGTGCCAGCAGTGATGAGCTACCTTACAATGAGCAGTTCTTC; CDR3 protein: CASSDELPYNEQFF
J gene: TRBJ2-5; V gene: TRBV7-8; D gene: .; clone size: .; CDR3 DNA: TGTGCCAGCAGCTCTTATGGACTGGGGACCCAGTACTTC; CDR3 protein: CASSSYGLGTQYF
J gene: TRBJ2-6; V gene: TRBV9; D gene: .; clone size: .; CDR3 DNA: TGTGCCAGCAGCGCGTTAACTGGGGCCAACGTCCTGACTTTC; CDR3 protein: CASSALTGANVLTF
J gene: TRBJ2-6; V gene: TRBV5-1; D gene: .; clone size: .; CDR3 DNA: TGCGCCAGCAGCTCTCCTCCGGGGGCCAACGTCCTGACTTTC; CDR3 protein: CASSSPPGANVLTF
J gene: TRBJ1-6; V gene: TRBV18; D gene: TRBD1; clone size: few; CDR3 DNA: TGTGCCAGCTCACCTTCTCACGACACAGGGGTTTCACCCCTCCACTTT; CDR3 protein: CASSPSHDTGVSPLHF
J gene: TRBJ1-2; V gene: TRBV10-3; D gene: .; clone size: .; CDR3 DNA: TGTGCCATCAGTGAGGCAGGGTACGGCTACACCTTC; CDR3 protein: CAISEAGYGYTF
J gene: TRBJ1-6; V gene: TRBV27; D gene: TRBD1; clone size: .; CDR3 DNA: TGTGCCAGCAGTGGATCACAGGGGGCTAATTCACCCCTCCACTTT; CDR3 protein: CASSGSQGANSPLHF
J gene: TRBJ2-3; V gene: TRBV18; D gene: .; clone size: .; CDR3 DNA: TGTGCCAGCTCACCTAACCGACAGGCAGATACGCAGTATTTT; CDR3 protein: CASSPNRQADTQYF
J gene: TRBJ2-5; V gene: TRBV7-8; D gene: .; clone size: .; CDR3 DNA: TGTGCCAGCTGCGGGACAGAAGAAACCCAGTACTTC; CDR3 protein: CASCGTEETQYF
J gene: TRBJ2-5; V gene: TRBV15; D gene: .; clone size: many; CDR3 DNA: TGTGCCACCAGCAGAGATAGGGCCAGTTCTAGGGAGACCCAGTACTTC; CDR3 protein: CATSRDRASSRETQYF
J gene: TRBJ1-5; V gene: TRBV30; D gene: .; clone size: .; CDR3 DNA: TGTGCCTGGAGTAGAAAAGAAGGCCAGCCCCAGCATTTT; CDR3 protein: CAWSRKEGQPQHF
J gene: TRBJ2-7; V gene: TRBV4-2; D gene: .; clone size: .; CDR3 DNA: TGTGCCAGCAGCCAAGAATGGCAGGGTGGCTACGAGCAGTACTTC; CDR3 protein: CASSQEWQGGYEQYF
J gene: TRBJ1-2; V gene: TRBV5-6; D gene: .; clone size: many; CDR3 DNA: TGTGCCAGCAGCTTGATGGGACGACAGAGCTATGGCTACACCTTC; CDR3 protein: CASSLMGRQSYGYTF
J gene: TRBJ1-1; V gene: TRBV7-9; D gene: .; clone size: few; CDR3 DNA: TGTGCCAGCAGCCCCTTCGGGAACACTGAAGCTTTCTTT; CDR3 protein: CASSPFGNTEAFF
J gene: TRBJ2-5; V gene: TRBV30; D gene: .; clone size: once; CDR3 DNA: TGTGCCTGGAGTGGAGGGCCAGTCCCCCGAGAGACCCAGTACTTC; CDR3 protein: CAWSGGPVPRETQYF
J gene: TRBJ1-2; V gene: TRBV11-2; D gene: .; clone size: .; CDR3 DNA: TGTGCCAGCAGCGCCGGCCCTCGGACAGTTCAGTACACCTTC; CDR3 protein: CASSAGPRTVQYTF
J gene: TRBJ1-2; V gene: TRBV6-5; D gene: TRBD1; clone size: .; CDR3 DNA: TGTGCCAGCAGTTACCGAGGACAGGGCTATGGCTACACCTTC; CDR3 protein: CASSYRGQGYGYTF
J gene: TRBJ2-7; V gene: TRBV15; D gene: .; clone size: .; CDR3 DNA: TGTGCCACCAGCCTCCTTCCAGGGGGGAACTACGAGCAGTACTTC; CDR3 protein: CATSLLPGGNYEQYF
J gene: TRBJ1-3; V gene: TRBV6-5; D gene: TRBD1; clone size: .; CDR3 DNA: TGTGCCAGCAGTTACTCTTCGACAGGGGCTGGAAACACCATATATTTT; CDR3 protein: CASSYSSTGAGNTIYF
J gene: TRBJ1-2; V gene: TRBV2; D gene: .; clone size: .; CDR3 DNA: TGTGCCAGGGGCGGAAGCTTTTCTAACTATGGCTACACCTTC; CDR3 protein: CARGGSFSNYGYTF
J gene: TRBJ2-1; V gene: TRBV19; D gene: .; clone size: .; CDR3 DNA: TGTGCCAGTAGTATAAGAAGTGTCACCCCTTACAATGAGCAGTTCTTC; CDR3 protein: CASSIRSVTPYNEQFF
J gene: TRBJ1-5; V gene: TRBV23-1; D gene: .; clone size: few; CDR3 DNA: TGCGCCAGCAGGCCCAGGGAAAGCAATCAGCCCCAGCATTTT; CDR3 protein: CASRPRESNQPQHF
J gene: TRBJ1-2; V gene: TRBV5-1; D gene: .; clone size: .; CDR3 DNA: TGCGCCAGCAGCTTGGAAGGCGGGGCCCAAAGGACCTTC; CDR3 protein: CASSLEGGAQRTF
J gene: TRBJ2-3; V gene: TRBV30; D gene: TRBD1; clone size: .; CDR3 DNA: TGTGCCTGGAGTGGACAGGGGGCAACGACAGATACGCAGTATTTT; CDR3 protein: CAWSGQGATTDTQYF
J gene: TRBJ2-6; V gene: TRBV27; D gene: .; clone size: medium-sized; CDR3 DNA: TGTGCCAGCAATGGGGGCCCGCAAAAGGCTGGGGCCAACGTCCTGACTTTC; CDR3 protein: CASNGGPQKAGANVLTF
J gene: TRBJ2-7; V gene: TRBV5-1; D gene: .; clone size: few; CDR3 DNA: TGCGCCAGCAGGGGGGACTTCAGCTCCTACGAGCAGTACTTC; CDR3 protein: CASRGDFSSYEQYF
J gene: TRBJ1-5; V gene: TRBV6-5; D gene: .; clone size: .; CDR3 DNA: TGTGCCAGCAGTGACAGTGATCAGCCCCAGCATTTT; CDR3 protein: CASSDSDQPQHF
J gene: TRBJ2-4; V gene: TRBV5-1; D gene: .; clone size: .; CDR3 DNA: TGCGCCAGCTCGGAACTAGCCAAAAACATTCAGTACTTC; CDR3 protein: CASSELAKNIQYF
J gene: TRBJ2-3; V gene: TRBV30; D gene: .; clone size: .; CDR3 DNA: TGTGCCTGGAGTAGAGAGACGACTGCCACAGATACGCAGTATTTT; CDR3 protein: CAWSRETTATDTQYF
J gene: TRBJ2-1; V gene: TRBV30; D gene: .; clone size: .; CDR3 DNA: TGTGCCTGTCTGCGGGGGCTGAATGAGCAGTTCTTC; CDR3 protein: CACLRGLNEQFF
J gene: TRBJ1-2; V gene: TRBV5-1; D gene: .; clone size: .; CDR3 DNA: TGCGCCAGCAGGGATTCAAACTATGGCTACACCTTC; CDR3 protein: CASRDSNYGYTF
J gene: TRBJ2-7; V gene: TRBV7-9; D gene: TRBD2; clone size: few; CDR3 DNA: TGTGCCAGCAGCTTAGGGAGTACTAGCGGGTTAGATCCCTACGAGCAGTACTTC; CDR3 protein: CASSLGSTSGLDPYEQYF
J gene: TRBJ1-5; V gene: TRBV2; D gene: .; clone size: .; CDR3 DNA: TGTGCCAGCAGTGGACAGCTTTATAGCAATCAGCCCCAGCATTTT; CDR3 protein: CASSGQLYSNQPQHF
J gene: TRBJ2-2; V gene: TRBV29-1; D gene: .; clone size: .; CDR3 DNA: TGCAGCGTTTCCCGACAGGTCGCGAACACCGGGGAGCTGTTTTTT; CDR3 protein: CSVSRQVANTGELFF
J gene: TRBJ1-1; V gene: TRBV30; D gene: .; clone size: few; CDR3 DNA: TGTGCCTGGAGCCCATCCCGCCCCAGCACTGAAGCTTTCTTT; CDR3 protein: CAWSPSRPSTEAFF
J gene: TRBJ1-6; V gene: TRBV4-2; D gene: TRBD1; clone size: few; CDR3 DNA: TGTGCCAGCAGCCAAGAATCCGGGACAGATAATTCACCCCTCCACTTT; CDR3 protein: CASSQESGTDNSPLHF
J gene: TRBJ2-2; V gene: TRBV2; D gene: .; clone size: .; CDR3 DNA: TGTGCCAGCAGTGATCAGGGGCCCCCCGGGGAGCTGTTTTTT; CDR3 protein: CASSDQGPPGELFF
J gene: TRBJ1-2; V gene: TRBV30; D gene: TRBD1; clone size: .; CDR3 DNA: TGTGCCTGGAGGAAGATGACAGGGGGCTATGGCTACACCTTC; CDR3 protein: CAWRKMTGGYGYTF
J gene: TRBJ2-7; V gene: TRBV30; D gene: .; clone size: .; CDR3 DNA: TGTGCCTGGAGTAGAATGGGGTCAGTCCCCTACGAGCAGTACTTC; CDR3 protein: CAWSRMGSVPYEQYF
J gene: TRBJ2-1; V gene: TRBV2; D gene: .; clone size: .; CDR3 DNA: TGTGCCAGCAGTAACCAGGGGATAGCCTCCTACAATGAGCAGTTCTTC; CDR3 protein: CASSNQGIASYNEQFF
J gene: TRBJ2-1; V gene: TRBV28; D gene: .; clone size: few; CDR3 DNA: TGTGCCAGCAGTTTACGGGACTGGAAGTACAATGAGCAGTTCTTC; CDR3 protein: CASSLRDWKYNEQFF
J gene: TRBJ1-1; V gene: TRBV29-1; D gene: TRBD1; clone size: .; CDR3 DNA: TGCAGCGTTACTGGGACAGGGCTCGGCACTGAAGCTTTCTTT; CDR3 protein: CSVTGTGLGTEAFF
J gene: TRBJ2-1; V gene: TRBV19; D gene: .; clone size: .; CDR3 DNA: TGTGCCAGTAGTTCGACTAGTTACAATGAGCAGTTCTTC; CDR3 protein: CASSSTSYNEQFF
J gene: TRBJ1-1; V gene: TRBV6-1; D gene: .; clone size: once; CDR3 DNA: TGTGCCAGCAGTAAACTCCAGGTGAACACTGAAGCTTTCTTT; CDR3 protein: CASSKLQVNTEAFF
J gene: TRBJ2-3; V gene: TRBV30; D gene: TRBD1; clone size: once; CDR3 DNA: TGTGCCTCGGATCGGCCGTGGACAGGGAAAACAGATACGCAGTATTTT; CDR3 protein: CASDRPWTGKTDTQYF
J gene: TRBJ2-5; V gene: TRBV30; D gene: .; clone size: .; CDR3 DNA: TGTGCCTGGAGTAGGCTAGAGACCCAGTACTTC; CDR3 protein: CAWSRLETQYF
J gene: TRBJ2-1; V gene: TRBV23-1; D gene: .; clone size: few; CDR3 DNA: TGCGCCAGCAGTCAATCCGGAGGTAACAATGAGCAGTTCTTC; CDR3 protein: CASSQSGGNNEQFF
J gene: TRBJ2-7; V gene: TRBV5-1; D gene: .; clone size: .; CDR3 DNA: TGCGCCAGCTCCGCCGGGAACTACGAGCAGTACTTC; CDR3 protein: CASSAGNYEQYF
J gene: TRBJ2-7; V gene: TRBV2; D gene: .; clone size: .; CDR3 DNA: TGTGCCAGCAGCAGACAGGGCCGGACTAGCAGTCACGAGCAGTACTTC; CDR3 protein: CASSRQGRTSSHEQYF
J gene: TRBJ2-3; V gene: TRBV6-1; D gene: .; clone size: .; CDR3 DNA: TGTGCCTTTCAAGGGATTTACGCAGATACGCAGTATTTT; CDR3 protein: CAFQGIYADTQYF
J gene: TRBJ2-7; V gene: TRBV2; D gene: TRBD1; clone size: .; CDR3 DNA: TGTGCCAGCAGGGCAGACAGGGGCGGAGGGCCTCCCTACGAGCAGTACTTC; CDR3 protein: CASRADRGGGPPYEQYF
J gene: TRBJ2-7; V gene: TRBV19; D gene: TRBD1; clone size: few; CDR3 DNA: TGTGCCAGTAGTACAGGGACAGCCTCCTACGAGCAGTACTTC; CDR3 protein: CASSTGTASYEQYF
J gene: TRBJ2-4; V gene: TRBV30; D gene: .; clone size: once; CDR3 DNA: TGTGCCTGGAGTCTTAATGGACATCTAGCCAAAAACATTCAGTACTTC; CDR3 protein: CAWSLNGHLAKNIQYF
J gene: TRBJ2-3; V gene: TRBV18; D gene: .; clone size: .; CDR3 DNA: TGTGCCAGCTCACCACCATCGGGGTTGGGCACAGATACGCAGTATTTT; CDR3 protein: CASSPPSGLGTDTQYF